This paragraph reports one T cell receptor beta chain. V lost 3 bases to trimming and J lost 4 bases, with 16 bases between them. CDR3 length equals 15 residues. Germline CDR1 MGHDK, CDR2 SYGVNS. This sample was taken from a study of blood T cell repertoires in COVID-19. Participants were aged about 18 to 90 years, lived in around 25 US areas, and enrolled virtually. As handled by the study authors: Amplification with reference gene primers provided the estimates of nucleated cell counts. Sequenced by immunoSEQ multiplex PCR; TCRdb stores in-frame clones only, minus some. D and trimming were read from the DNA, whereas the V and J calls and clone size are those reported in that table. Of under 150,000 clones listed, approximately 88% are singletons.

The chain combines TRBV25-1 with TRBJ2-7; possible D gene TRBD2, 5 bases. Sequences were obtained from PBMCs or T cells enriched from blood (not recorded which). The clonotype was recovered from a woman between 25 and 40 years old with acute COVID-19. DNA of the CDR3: TGTGCCAGCAGTGACCCTGCCGGAGGATTGTACGAGCAGTACTTC. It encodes CASSDPAGGLYEQYF.